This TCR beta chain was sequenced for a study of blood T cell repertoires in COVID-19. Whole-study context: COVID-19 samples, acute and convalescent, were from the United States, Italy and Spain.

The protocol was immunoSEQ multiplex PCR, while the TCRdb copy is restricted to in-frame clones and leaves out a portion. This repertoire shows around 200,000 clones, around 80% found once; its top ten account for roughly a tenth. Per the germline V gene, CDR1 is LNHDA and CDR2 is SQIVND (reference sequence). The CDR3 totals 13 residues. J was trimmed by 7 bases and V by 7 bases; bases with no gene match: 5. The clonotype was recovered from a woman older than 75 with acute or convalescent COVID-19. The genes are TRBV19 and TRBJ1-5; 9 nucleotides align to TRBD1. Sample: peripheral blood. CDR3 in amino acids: CASKQGAGQPQHF. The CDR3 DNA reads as TGTGCCAGTAAACAGGGGGCGGGCCAGCCCCAGCATTTT.